Below, 9 T cell receptor beta chains from the same sample are listed, as sequenced in a study of blood T cell repertoires in COVID-19. TCRdb keeps only in-frame clones here, not all; method: immunoSEQ multiplex PCR. This sample has about 190,000 clones, with around 85% found just once. Sequenced: PBMCs or T cells enriched from blood (not recorded which). The receptors were gathered from a woman in her 30s who had recovered from COVID-19.

V and J are TRBV25-1 and TRBJ1-2; D unresolved. Trimming shortened V by 1 base and J by 11 bases, and 8 bases separated the two germline ends. The CDR3 contains 11 residues. The V gene's germline CDR1 is MGHDK and CDR2 SYGVNS. The CDR3 reads CASSESLGYTF. CDR3 nucleotides: TGTGCCAGCAGTGAATCTCTAGGTTACACCTTC.

The rearrangement links TRBV2 to TRBJ2-3, with 14 nucleotides matching TRBD2. CDR1 and CDR2 (germline): SNHLY, FYNNEI. V shed 4 bases and J 4 bases; nucleotides not matched to a gene: 1. The CDR3 covers 15 residues. The DNA for the CDR3 is TGTGCCAGCAGTGGACTAGCGGGAGGGGCAGATACGCAGTATTTT. Amino acid sequence: CASSGLAGGADTQYF.

The gene calls are TRBV9 and TRBJ2-5; the match to TRBD2 covers 11 bases. CDR1 SGDLS and CDR2 YYNGEE come from the germline V gene. CDR3 length: 17 amino acids. With 0 bases clipped from V and 5 bases from J, the junction kept 9 bases outside the gene matches. CDR3: CASSVDLAGGQLETQYF. The CDR3 nucleotides read TGTGCCAGCAGCGTAGATTTAGCGGGGGGGCAGTTGGAGACCCAGTACTTC.

The chain has TRBV7-7 and TRBJ2-7; weak D call: TRBD2 (5 bases). CDR1 is SSHAT and CDR2 is FNYEAQ in the germline V gene (reference sequence). This CDR3 has 13 amino acids. CDR3 nucleotides: TGTGCTAGCAGCGAGGCACGGACTTACGAGCAGTACGTC. The encoded protein is CASSEARTYEQYV.

J is TRBJ2-1 and V is TRBV5-5; D perhaps matches TRBD1 (6 bases). Trimming left V 3 bases short and J 0 bases short, with 16 bases between. Germline values: CDR1 SGHKS, CDR2 YYEKEE (reference sequence). This CDR3 is 17 amino acids long. CDR3 nucleotide sequence: TGTGCCAGCAGCTCGATACGGACAGTAAGCTCCTACAATGAGCAGTTCTTC. Its translation: CASSSIRTVSSYNEQFF.

The rearrangement links TRBV19 to TRBJ1-2; TRBD1 matches 9 bases. CDR1 is LNHDA and CDR2 is SQIVND in the germline V gene (reference sequence). Trimming at V came to 5 bases and at J to 4 bases, leaving 8 bases not matched to a gene. The length of the CDR3 is 15 residues. The CDR3 loop is CASSGRTGEVYGYTF. The CDR3 bases are TGTGCCAGTAGTGGTCGGACAGGGGAAGTCTATGGCTACACCTTC.

The chain has TRBV27 and TRBJ1-5, with a tentative D call TRBD1 (5 bases). Germline V gene data show CDR1 as MNHEY and CDR2 as SMNVEV (reference sequence). V lost 6 bases and J lost 4, with 19 bases in between. The CDR3 is made up of 16 amino acids. For the CDR3, the DNA is TGTGCCAGCAGGCAATTGACAGAACTTTTTAATCAGCCCCAGCATTTT. It codes for CASRQLTELFNQPQHF.

The genes are TRBV7-2 and TRBJ2-5; 8 bases are shared with TRBD1. CDR3 length: 15 amino acids. Germline V gives CDR1 SGHTA, CDR2 FQGNSA. Trimming took 0 bases from V and 1 from J; bases not matched to a gene: 1. The DNA of the CDR3 is TGTGCCAGCAGCTTAGCGGGGACAGGCCAAGAGACCCAGTACTTC. Amino acids: CASSLAGTGQETQYF.

As DNA, the CDR3 is TGCGCCAGCAGCGTGGGACTAGCGGGGGCCCAACAAGAGACCCAGTACTTC. This sequence encodes CASSVGLAGAQQETQYF. This rearrangement joins TRBV5-1 to TRBJ2-5; TRBD2 matches 14 bases. V gave up 4 bases and J gave up 2 bases; unmatched junction bases: 7. This CDR3 has 17 amino acids. Looked up from germline, CDR1 is SGHRS and CDR2 is YFSETQ.